This passage covers 2 T cell receptor beta chains from one sample sequenced in a study of vaccination and CD4 T cells after COVID-19. The Oncomine TCR Beta short-read assay was applied to DNA of cultured CD4+ T cells. In TCRdb, the PCR reads were re-called with MiXCR into one record per CDR3 protein. The sample contains about 20,000 distinct CDR3 sequences, around 60% of which appear only once. Their cognate antigens are unknown. The sample's treatment: roughly ten-day PBMC culture with coronavirus spike peptide pools or control peptides (ViraFEST assay). Sequenced material: CD4+ T cells from blood, cultured in vitro, taken after SARS-CoV-2 vaccination. Every receptor here comes from a human donor who had recovered from COVID-19.

This chain joins TRBV7-8 and TRBJ1-6; D ambiguous. The V and J ends lost 0 bases and 13 bases respectively, with 16 bases between them. This CDR3 spans 15 amino acids. Per the germline V gene, CDR1 is SGHVS and CDR2 is FQNEAQ. The CDR3: CASSLAPSYSTPLHF. In DNA form, the CDR3 reads TGTGCCAGCAGCTTAGCGCCTTCGTACAGTACCCCCCTCCACTTT.

CDR3 residues: CASSEARGLWSNTIYF. Written as DNA, the CDR3 is TGTGCCAGCAGTGAAGCCCGCGGGCTCTGGAGTAACACCATATATTTT. The V and J genes are TRBV6-1 and TRBJ1-3; D remains unclear. The CDR3 extends over 16 amino acids. Germline CDR1 reads MNHNS; CDR2 reads SASEGT. Trimming cost V 0 bases and J 7 bases, with 16 bases left between them.